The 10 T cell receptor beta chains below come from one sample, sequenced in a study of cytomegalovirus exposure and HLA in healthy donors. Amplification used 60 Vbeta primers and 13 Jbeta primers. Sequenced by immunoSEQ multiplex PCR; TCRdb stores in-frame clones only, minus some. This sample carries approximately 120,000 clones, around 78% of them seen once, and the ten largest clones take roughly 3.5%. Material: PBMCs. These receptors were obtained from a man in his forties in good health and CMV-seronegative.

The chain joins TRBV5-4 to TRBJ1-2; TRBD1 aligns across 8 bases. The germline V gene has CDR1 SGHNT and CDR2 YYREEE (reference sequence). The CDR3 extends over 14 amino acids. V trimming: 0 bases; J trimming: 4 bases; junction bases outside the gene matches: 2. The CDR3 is CASSLVGQGYGYTF. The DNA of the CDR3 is TGTGCCAGCAGCTTGGTCGGACAGGGCTATGGCTACACCTTC.

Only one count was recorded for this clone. The CDR3 loop reads CASLRQGGNEQFF. The CDR3 coding sequence is TGTGCCAGCCTCAGGCAGGGCGGCAATGAGCAGTTCTTC. The V and J genes are TRBV5-6 and TRBJ2-1; maybe TRBD1 (5 bases). Per germline, CDR1 SGHDT and CDR2 YYEEEE. Trimming took off 7 bases at V and 6 bases at J, with 14 bases between the two ends. CDR3 length: 13 amino acids.

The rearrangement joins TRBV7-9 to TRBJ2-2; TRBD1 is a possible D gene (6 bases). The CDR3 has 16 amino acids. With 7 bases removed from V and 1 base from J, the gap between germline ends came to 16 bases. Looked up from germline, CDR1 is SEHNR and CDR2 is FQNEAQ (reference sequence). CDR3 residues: CASIVKGEQNTGELFF. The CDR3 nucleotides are TGTGCCAGCATCGTAAAGGGGGAGCAGAACACCGGGGAGCTGTTTTTT.

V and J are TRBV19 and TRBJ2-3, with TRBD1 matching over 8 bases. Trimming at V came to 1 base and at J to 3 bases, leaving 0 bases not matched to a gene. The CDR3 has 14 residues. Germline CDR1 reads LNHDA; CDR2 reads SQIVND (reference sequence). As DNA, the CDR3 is TGTGCCAGTAGTATAGGGACAGGGACAGATACGCAGTATTTT. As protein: CASSIGTGTDTQYF.

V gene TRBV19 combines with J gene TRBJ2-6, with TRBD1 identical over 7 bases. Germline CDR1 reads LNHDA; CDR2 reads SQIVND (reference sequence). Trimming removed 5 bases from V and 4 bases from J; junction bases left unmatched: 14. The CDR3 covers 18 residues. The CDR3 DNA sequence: TGTGCCAGTAGTGACCCCGGACAGGTTCTTTTAGGGGCCAACGTCCTGACTTTC. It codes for CASSDPGQVLLGANVLTF.

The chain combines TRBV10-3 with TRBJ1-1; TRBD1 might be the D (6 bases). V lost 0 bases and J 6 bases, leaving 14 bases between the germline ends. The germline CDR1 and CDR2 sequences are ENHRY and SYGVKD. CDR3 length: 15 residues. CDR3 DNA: TGTGCCATCAGTGAGTCGCAGGGGTCAGGATCTGAAGCTTTCTTT. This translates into CAISESQGSGSEAFF.

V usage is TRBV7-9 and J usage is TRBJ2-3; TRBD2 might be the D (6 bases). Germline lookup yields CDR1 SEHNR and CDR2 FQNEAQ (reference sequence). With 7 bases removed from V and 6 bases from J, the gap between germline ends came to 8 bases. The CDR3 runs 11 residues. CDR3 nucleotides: TGTGCCAGCAAGGGAGGTGATACGCAGTATTTT. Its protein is CASKGGDTQYF.

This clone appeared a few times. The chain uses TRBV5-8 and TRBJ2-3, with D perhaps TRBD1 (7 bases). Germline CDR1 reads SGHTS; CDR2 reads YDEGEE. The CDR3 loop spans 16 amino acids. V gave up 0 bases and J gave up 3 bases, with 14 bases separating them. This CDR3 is CASSLGQGGGTDTQYF. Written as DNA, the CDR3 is TGTGCCAGCAGCTTGGGCCAGGGGGGTGGTACAGATACGCAGTATTTT.

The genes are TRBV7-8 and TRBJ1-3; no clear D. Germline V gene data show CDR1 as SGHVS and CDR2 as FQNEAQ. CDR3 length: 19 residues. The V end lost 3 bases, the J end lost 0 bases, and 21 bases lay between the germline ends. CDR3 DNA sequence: TGTGCCAGCAGCTTTGGGCCACATGCTCTTGGAATCTCTGGAAACACCATATATTTT. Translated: CASSFGPHALGISGNTIYF.

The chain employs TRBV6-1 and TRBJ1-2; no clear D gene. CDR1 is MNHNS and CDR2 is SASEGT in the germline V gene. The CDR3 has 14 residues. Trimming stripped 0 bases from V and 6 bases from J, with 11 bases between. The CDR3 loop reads CASSEALGPHGYTF. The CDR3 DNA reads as TGTGCCAGCAGTGAAGCGCTGGGCCCTCATGGCTACACCTTC.